Each of the 30 T cell receptor beta chains below was sequenced from the same sample in a study of OX40 agonist ivuxolimab in advanced cancers. Measured with immunoSEQ multiplex PCR; TCRdb has only the in-frame clones, and not every one. The sample comprises 20,000 to 25,000 clones, around 82% of which are singletons, and about a tenth rests with the top ten. The starting material was CD4+ or CD8+ T cells sorted from blood, obtained in a trial of the OX40 agonist ivuxolimab. Source of these receptors: an adult with an advanced solid tumor such as melanoma, head and neck, liver or kidney cancer.

The chain links TRBV6-6 to TRBJ1-1; 10 nucleotides agree with TRBD1. The CDR3 is made up of 16 amino acids. Trimming at V came to 4 bases and at J to 2 bases, leaving 7 bases not matched to a gene. Germline V CDR1 and CDR2: MNHNY, SVGAGI (reference sequence). The CDR3 loop is CASSSSGTGVNTEAFF. The CDR3, as DNA: TGTGCCAGCAGTTCTTCCGGGACAGGGGTTAACACTGAAGCTTTCTTT.

The J gene is TRBJ2-5, the V gene TRBV19; maybe TRBD1 (5 bases). The CDR3 is 13 amino acids. The V gene lost 3 bases and the J gene lost 5 bases, with 10 bases spanning the gap. Germline V CDR1 and CDR2: LNHDA, SQIVND (reference sequence). The CDR3 protein is CASSISRDETQYF. DNA for the CDR3: TGTGCCAGTAGTATCTCCAGGGATGAGACCCAGTACTTC.

The J gene is TRBJ1-2, the V gene TRBV4-2, with D uncertain. This CDR3 is built from 15 residues. Trimming stripped 1 base from V and 2 bases from J, with 11 bases between. CDR1 and CDR2 (germline): LGHNA, YNFKEQ. The CDR3 reads CASSQVSQSNYGYTF. The CDR3 nucleotides are TGTGCCAGCAGCCAAGTAAGTCAATCCAACTATGGCTACACCTTC.

This clone was counted once. This chain links TRBV2 with TRBJ2-2, with 9 bases aligning to TRBD2. Germline lookup yields CDR1 SNHLY and CDR2 FYNNEI. The V segment lost 6 bases and the J segment 0 bases; nucleotides outside the gene matches: 5. CDR3 length: 16 amino acids. CDR3 DNA sequence: TGTGCCAGCAGGGATAGCGGGAGCGCGAACACCGGGGAGCTGTTTTTT. This sequence encodes CASRDSGSANTGELFF.

V is TRBV7-9 and J is TRBJ2-3; tentatively, D is TRBD2 (6 bases). V lost 5 bases to trimming and J lost 2 bases, with 17 bases between them. The germline V gene has CDR1 SEHNR and CDR2 FQNEAQ (reference sequence). The CDR3 spans 16 residues. This CDR3 is CASSRKVPGVTDTQYF. CDR3 DNA sequence: TGTGCCAGCAGCCGCAAAGTCCCGGGGGTCACAGATACGCAGTATTTT.

The chain recombines TRBV19 with TRBJ2-7; weak D call: TRBD2 (6 bases). Trimming removed 5 bases from V and 7 bases from J, with 21 bases in between. The CDR3 length is 15 residues. The V gene's germline CDR1 is LNHDA and CDR2 SQIVND (reference sequence). CDR3 amino acids: CASSGRGTVLVEQYF. In DNA, the CDR3 is TGTGCCAGTAGTGGTCGCGGGACGGTGCTTGTGGAGCAGTACTTC.

This clone was detected a few times. V is TRBV9 and J is TRBJ1-6; D ambiguous. This CDR3 spans 15 amino acids. With 0 bases removed from V and 10 bases from J, the gap between germline ends came to 14 bases. Germline V lookup: CDR1 SGDLS, CDR2 YYNGEE. This CDR3 is CASSVDIGRGSPLHF. The DNA of the CDR3 is TGTGCCAGCAGCGTAGATATAGGGAGAGGATCACCCCTCCACTTT.

The table lists this clone with a count of one. The chain recombines TRBV2 with TRBJ1-4; tentatively, D is TRBD1 (6 bases). The CDR3 contains 14 residues. V was clipped by 3 bases and J by 1 base, with 6 bases between them. Germline V CDR1 and CDR2: SNHLY, FYNNEI. CDR3 loop: CASSDRGTNEKLFF. DNA of the CDR3: TGTGCCAGCAGTGACAGGGGAACTAATGAAAAACTGTTTTTT.

This clone was recorded a few times. This sequence joins TRBV19 and TRBJ2-1, with D unclear. The CDR3 has 14 residues. Germline lookup yields CDR1 LNHDA and CDR2 SQIVND (reference sequence). V lost 4 bases to trimming and J lost 0 bases, with 7 bases between them. CDR3 sequence: CASSNDPSYNEQFF. The CDR3 nucleotides read TGTGCCAGTAGTAACGACCCCTCCTACAATGAGCAGTTCTTC.

The chain joins TRBV27 to TRBJ2-5; 8 bases line up with TRBD2. Germline values: CDR1 MNHEY, CDR2 SMNVEV (reference sequence). The ends lost 6 bases at V and 4 bases at J; junction bases unmatched: 7. This CDR3 has 14 residues. The CDR3 DNA is TGTGCCAGCAGCCGGGGGGGCGGAGGAGAGACCCAGTACTTC. This translates into CASSRGGGGETQYF.

This sequence joins TRBV29-1 and TRBJ1-3; no clear D gene. The CDR3 has 14 residues. The germline V gene encodes CDR1 SQVTM and CDR2 ANQGSEA. V lost 3 bases and J 2 bases, leaving 11 bases between the germline ends. CDR3 sequence reads: CSVEGPGTGNTIYF. The CDR3 region has the DNA TGCAGCGTTGAGGGTCCGGGGACTGGAAACACCATATATTTT.

The V gene is TRBV6-1, the J gene TRBJ2-1; D gene uncertain. V lost 4 bases, J lost 9 bases, and 16 bases lay in between. This CDR3 spans 14 amino acids. Germline V CDR1 and CDR2: MNHNS, SASEGT. This CDR3 reads CASSVSIAGSEQFF. The CDR3 DNA reads TGTGCCAGCAGTGTGTCCATTGCAGGAAGTGAGCAGTTCTTC.

This chain joins TRBV5-1 and TRBJ2-3, with 9 bases that match TRBD1. V shed 0 bases, J shed 5 bases, and the junction held 4 bases outside the gene matches. Germline V gives CDR1 SGHRS, CDR2 YFSETQ. The CDR3 extends over 15 amino acids. DNA for the CDR3: TGCGCCAGCAGCTTGGTGGGACAGGGTATAGATACGCAGTATTTT. It specifies CASSLVGQGIDTQYF.

This clone was found a few times. V gene TRBV2 combines with J gene TRBJ1-5; 7 bases are a match to TRBD1. The CDR3 covers 15 residues. V dropped 6 bases and J dropped 2; count of bases not matched to a gene: 7. CDR1 and CDR2 (germline): SNHLY, FYNNEI. The CDR3, as DNA: TGTGCCAGCAGGGGCGACAGGGAGGGCAATCAGCCCCAGCATTTT. This gives the protein CASRGDREGNQPQHF.

The V gene is TRBV5-7, the J gene TRBJ2-2; 14 nucleotides line up with TRBD2. TRBV5-7 is classed as an ORF, of uncertain function. After removal of 4 bases from V and 0 bases from J, the junction contained 2 bases not matched to a gene. The CDR3 sequence is 17 residues long. CDR3 in DNA: TGTGCCAGCAGCCGGACTAGCGGGGGGCCGAACACCGGGGAGCTGTTTTTT. Translating it yields CASSRTSGGPNTGELFF.

The chain links TRBV5-4 to TRBJ1-1, with D unclear. This CDR3 comprises 16 residues. The germline CDR1 and CDR2 sequences are SGHNT and YYREEE (reference sequence). Trimming left V 3 bases short and J 0 bases short, with 15 bases between. CDR3 protein: CASSSSGIGMNTEAFF. Written as DNA, the CDR3 is TGTGCCAGCAGCTCCTCCGGGATAGGGATGAACACTGAAGCTTTCTTT.

The chain recombines TRBV27 with TRBJ1-5; no firm D call. Trimming removed 2 bases at V and 4 bases at J, with 9 bases between. Germline CDR1 MNHEY, CDR2 SMNVEV (reference sequence). The CDR3 sequence is 14 residues long. The CDR3 is CASSLEGPNQPQHF. The CDR3, as DNA: TGTGCCAGCAGTTTAGAGGGTCCTAATCAGCCCCAGCATTTT.

The chain uses TRBV5-8 and TRBJ2-1; either TRBD1 or TRBD2 may supply D (5 bases each). This CDR3 spans 16 amino acids. V was shortened by 3 bases and J by 4 bases, with 17 bases between the two germline ends. Germline CDR1 reads SGHTS; CDR2 reads YDEGEE. In nucleotides, the CDR3 is TGTGCCAGCAGCTCTAGTGGGGGAATTTTATACAATGAGCAGTTCTTC. Its protein is CASSSSGGILYNEQFF.

The chain joins TRBV21-1 to TRBJ1-1. TRBV21-1 is annotated as a pseudogene. This CDR3 has 17 amino acids. Written as DNA, the CDR3 is TGTGCCAGCAGCAAAAGGCCCTCCCCCCGGATGAACACTGAAGCTTTCTTT. Translation gives CASSKRPSPRMNTEAFF.

The V call is TRBV9, the J call TRBJ1-5; the D gene is possibly TRBD1 (5 bases). Looked up from germline, CDR1 is SGDLS and CDR2 is YYNGEE. The CDR3 length is 15 residues. V shed 0 bases and J shed 3 bases, with 10 bases lying between them. CDR3 nucleotides: TGTGCCAGCAGCGTAGGGGGCCAGCCCAATCAGCCCCAGCATTTT. Translation gives CASSVGGQPNQPQHF.

The chain carries TRBV7-3 and TRBJ2-6, with D possibly being TRBD1 or TRBD2 (6 bases each). This CDR3 comprises 16 residues. The V gene's germline CDR1 is SGHTA and CDR2 FQGTGA. V shed 4 bases and J shed 2 bases, with 12 bases lying between them. The CDR3: CASSWTGATGANVLTF. The CDR3 DNA follows: TGTGCCAGCAGCTGGACGGGGGCAACTGGGGCCAACGTCCTGACTTTC.

The genes are TRBV7-3 and TRBJ1-6; TRBD1 matches 7 bases. CDR3 length: 14 amino acids. Germline CDR1 is SGHTA and CDR2 is FQGTGA. V trimming: 5 bases; J trimming: 7 bases; junction bases outside the gene matches: 5. The CDR3 DNA follows: TGTGCCAGCAGCCCGACAGGGTACAATTCACCCCTCCACTTT. As protein: CASSPTGYNSPLHF.

The V and J genes are TRBV5-1 and TRBJ2-7; 9 positions agree with TRBD1. The CDR3 has 15 amino acids. The germline V gene encodes CDR1 SGHRS and CDR2 YFSETQ. The J segment lost 0 bases and the V segment lost 2 bases, leaving 3 bases of the junction unmatched. CDR3 residues: CASSFGQGSSYEQYF. CDR3 in DNA: TGCGCCAGCAGCTTCGGACAGGGGAGCTCCTACGAGCAGTACTTC.

J is TRBJ2-5 and V is TRBV5-6; D might be TRBD2 (6 bases). Trimming stripped 2 bases from V and 0 bases from J, with 20 bases between. The CDR3 consists of 18 residues. Germline V gene sequence: CDR1 SGHDT, CDR2 YYEEEE. The CDR3 DNA follows: TGTGCCAGCAGCTTAGGCCTTAGGGGCGGGGACGACCAAGAGACCCAGTACTTC. This codes for CASSLGLRGGDDQETQYF.

The chain is built from TRBV15 and TRBJ1-3, with D uncertain. The CDR3 has 15 amino acids. In germline, CDR1 is LNHNV, CDR2 YYDKDF (reference sequence). Trimming took 0 bases from V and 2 from J, leaving 8 bases between them. In nucleotides, the CDR3 is TGTGCCACCAGCAGAGATCGGCCGACTGGAAACACCATATATTTT. Encoded protein: CATSRDRPTGNTIYF.

The gene calls are TRBV7-9 and TRBJ2-7, with TRBD1 as a possible D gene (6 bases). The CDR3 has 13 residues. Germline CDR1 reads SEHNR; CDR2 reads FQNEAQ (reference sequence). Trimming left V 6 bases short and J 0 bases short, with 9 bases between. As DNA, the CDR3 is TGTGCCAGCAGGAGGGACAACTCCTACGAGCAGTACTTC. It specifies CASRRDNSYEQYF.

V usage is TRBV6-1 and J usage is TRBJ2-5, with a weak D call TRBD1 (5 bases). V was cut by 5 bases and J by 5 bases, with 18 bases left in between. CDR1 and CDR2 (germline): MNHNS, SASEGT. CDR3 length equals 15 residues. The DNA of the CDR3 is TGTGCCAGCAGTATACAGGCGCGAGTGGGGGAGACCCAGTACTTC. This encodes CASSIQARVGETQYF.

V is TRBV25-1 and J is TRBJ1-5; D gene uncertain. Germline V gives CDR1 MGHDK, CDR2 SYGVNS. The CDR3 is made up of 18 amino acids. The germline V and J ends were trimmed by 4 bases and 2 bases, with 21 bases remaining between them. The CDR3 bases are TGTGCCAGCAGTGGAAATGGGCTGCCGAGGAGAGGCAATCAGCCCCAGCATTTT. Amino acid sequence: CASSGNGLPRRGNQPQHF.

This sequence joins TRBV30 and TRBJ1-1; 12 bases are a match to TRBD1. CDR1 is GTSNPN, CDR2 SVGIG, per germline (reference sequence). V lost 3 bases and J lost 9; bases outside the gene matches: 17. CDR3 length: 17 residues. The CDR3 nucleotides are TGTGCCTGGAGAGGGGACAGGGGGCCAAGGGCTAACAGAAAAGCTTTCTTT. Translation: CAWRGDRGPRANRKAFF. Full variable domain (remainder filled in from reference TRBV30 and TRBJ1-1): SQTIHQWPATLVQPVGSPLSLECTVEGTSNPNLYWYRQAAGRGLQLLFYSVGIGQISSEVPQNLSASRPQDRQFILSSKKLLLSDSGFYLCAWRGDRGPRANRKAFFGQGTRLTVV.

In this sample, this clone turned up once. DNA of the CDR3: TGTGCCTGCCACCGTTCCAGATACGAGCAGTACTTC. This codes for CACHRSRYEQYF. The rearrangement joins TRBV30 to TRBJ2-7, with unresolved D. Trimming shortened V by 6 bases and J by 4 bases, and 13 bases separated the two germline ends. The CDR3 has 12 residues. CDR1 GTSNPN and CDR2 SVGIG come from the germline V gene (reference sequence).